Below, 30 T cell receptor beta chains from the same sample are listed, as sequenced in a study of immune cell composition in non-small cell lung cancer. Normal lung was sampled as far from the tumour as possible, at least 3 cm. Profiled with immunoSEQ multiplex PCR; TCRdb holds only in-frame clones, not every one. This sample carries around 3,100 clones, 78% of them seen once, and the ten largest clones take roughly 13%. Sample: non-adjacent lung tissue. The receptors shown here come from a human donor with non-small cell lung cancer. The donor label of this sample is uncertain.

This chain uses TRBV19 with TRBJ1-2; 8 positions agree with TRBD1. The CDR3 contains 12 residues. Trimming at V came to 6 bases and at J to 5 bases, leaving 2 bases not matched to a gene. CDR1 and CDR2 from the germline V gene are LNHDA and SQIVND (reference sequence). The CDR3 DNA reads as TGTGCCAGTAGGGGACAGGATTATGGCTACACCTTC. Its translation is CASRGQDYGYTF.

CDR3 in DNA: TGCAGTGCTAGTGGGGGGACTGAAGCTTTCTTT. Translated: CSASGGTEAFF. The chain uses TRBV20-1 and TRBJ1-1, with a weak D call TRBD1 (5 bases). V gave up 3 bases and J gave up 5 bases, with 7 bases separating them. Per the germline V gene, CDR1 is DFQATT and CDR2 is SNEGSKA (reference sequence). The CDR3 covers 11 residues.

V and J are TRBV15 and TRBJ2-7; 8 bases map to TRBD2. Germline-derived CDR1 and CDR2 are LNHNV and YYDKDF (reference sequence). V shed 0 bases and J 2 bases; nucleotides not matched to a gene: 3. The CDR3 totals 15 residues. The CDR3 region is CATSRDDSGTYEQYF. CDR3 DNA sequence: TGTGCCACCAGCAGAGATGATAGCGGGACCTACGAGCAGTACTTC.

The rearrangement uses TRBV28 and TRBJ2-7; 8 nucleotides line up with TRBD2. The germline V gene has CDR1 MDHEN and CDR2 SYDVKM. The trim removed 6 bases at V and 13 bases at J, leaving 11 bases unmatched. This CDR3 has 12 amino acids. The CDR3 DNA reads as TGTGCCAGCAGGCCCGGGGGGGGCGTCTATTACTTC. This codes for CASRPGGGVYYF.

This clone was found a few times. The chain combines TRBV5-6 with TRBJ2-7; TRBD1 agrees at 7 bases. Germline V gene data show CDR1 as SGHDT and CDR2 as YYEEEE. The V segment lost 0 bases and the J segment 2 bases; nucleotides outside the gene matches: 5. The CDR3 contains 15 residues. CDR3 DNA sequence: TGTGCCAGCAGCTTGGCCGGGACAGTCCCCTACGAGCAGTACTTC. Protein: CASSLAGTVPYEQYF. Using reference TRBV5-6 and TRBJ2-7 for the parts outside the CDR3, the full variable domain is DAGVTQSPTHLIKTRGQQVTLRCSPKSGHDTVSWYQQALGQGPQFIFQYYEEEERQRGNFPDRFSGHQFPNYSSELNVNALLLGDSALYLCASSLAGTVPYEQYFGPGTRLTVT.

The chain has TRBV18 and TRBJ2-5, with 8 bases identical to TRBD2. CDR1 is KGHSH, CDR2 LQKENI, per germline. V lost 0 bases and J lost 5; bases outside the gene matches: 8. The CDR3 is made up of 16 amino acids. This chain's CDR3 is CASSPPWLAGAETQYF. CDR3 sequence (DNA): TGTGCCAGCTCACCACCTTGGCTAGCGGGTGCCGAGACCCAGTACTTC. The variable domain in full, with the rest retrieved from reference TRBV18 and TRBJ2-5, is NAGVMQNPRHLVRRRGQEARLRCSPMKGHSHVYWYRQLPEEGLKFMVYLQKENIIDESGMPKERFSAEFPKEGPSILRIQQVVRGDSAAYFCASSPPWLAGAETQYFGPGTRLLVL.

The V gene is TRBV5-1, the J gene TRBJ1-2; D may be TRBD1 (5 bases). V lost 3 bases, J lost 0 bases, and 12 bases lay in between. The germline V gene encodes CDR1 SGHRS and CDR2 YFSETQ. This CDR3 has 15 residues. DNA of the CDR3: TGCGCCAGCAGCTCGGGGGATTTCTCTAACTATGGCTACACCTTC. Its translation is CASSSGDFSNYGYTF. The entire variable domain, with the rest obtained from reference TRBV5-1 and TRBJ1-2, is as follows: KAGVTQTPRYLIKTRGQQVTLSCSPISGHRSVSWYQQTPGQGLQFLFEYFSETQRNKGNFPGRFSGRQFSNSRSEMNVSTLELGDSALYLCASSSGDFSNYGYTFGSGTRLTVV.

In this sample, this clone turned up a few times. CDR3 protein: CASSWTSGPRADTQYF. Here the CDR3 DNA reads TGCGCCAGCAGTTGGACTAGCGGTCCTCGGGCAGATACGCAGTATTTT. The chain combines TRBV10-2 with TRBJ2-3; 10 bases match TRBD2. Germline V gene lookup returns CDR1 WSHSY and CDR2 SAAADI. V trimming: 5 bases; J trimming: 4 bases; junction bases outside the gene matches: 9. This CDR3 is built from 16 residues.

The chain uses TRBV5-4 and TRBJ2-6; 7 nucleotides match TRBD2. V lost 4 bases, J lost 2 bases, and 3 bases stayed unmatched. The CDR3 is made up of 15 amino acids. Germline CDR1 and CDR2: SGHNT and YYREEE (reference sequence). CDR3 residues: CASSKGLPGANVLTF. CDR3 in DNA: TGTGCCAGCAGCAAGGGACTACCTGGGGCCAACGTCCTGACTTTC.

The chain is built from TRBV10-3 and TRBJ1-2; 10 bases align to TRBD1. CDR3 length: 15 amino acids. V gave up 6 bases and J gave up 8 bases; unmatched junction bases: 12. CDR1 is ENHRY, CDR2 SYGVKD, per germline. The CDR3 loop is CAISLDPGQGSGYTF. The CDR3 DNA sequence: TGTGCCATCAGCCTCGATCCGGGACAGGGGTCGGGCTACACCTTC.

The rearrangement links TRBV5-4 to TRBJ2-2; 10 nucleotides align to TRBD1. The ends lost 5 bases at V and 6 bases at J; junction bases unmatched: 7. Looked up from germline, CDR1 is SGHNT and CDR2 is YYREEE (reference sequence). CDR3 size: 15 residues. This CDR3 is CASSVRDRGSGELFF. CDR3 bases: TGTGCCAGCAGTGTCCGGGACAGGGGTTCCGGGGAGCTGTTTTTT.

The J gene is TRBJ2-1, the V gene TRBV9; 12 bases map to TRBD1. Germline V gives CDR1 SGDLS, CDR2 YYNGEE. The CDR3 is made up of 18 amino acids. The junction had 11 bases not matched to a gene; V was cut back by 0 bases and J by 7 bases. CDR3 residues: CASSVAPPGQGARNEQFF. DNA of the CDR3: TGTGCCAGCAGCGTAGCTCCGCCGGGACAGGGGGCTAGAAATGAGCAGTTCTTC.

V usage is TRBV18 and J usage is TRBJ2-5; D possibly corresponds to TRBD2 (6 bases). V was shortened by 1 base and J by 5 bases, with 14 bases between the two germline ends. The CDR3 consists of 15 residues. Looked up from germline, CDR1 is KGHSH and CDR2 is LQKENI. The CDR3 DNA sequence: TGTGCCAGCTCACCACTCAAGGGAGGATGGGAGACCCAGTACTTC. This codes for CASSPLKGGWETQYF.

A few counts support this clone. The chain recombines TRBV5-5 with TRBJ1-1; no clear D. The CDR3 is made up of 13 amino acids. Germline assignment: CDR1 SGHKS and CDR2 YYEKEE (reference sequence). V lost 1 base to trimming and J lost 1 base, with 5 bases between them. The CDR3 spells CASSLLWNTEAFF. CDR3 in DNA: TGTGCCAGCAGCTTGCTGTGGAACACTGAAGCTTTCTTT.

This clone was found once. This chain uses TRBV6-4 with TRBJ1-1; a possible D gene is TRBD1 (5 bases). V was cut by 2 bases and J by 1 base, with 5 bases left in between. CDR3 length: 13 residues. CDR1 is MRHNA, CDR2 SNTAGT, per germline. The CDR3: CASSDQGNTEAFF. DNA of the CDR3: TGTGCCAGCAGTGACCAGGGGAACACTGAAGCTTTCTTT.

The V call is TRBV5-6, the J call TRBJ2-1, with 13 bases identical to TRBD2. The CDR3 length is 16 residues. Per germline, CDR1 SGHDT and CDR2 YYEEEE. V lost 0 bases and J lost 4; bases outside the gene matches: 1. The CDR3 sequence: CASSLALAGGYNEQFF. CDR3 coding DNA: TGTGCCAGCAGCTTGGCACTAGCGGGGGGGTACAATGAGCAGTTCTTC.

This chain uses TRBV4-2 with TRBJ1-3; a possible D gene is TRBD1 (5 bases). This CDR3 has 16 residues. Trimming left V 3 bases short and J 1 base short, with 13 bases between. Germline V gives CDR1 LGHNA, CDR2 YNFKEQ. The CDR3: CASSQEQARSGNTIYF. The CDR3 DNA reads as TGTGCCAGCAGCCAGGAACAGGCTCGTTCTGGAAACACCATATATTTT.

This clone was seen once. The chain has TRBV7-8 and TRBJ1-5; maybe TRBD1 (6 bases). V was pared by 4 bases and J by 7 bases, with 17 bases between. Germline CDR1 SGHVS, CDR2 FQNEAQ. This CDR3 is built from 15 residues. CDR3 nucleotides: TGTGCCAGCAGCTCACAAGCGGACAGAATACAGCCCCAGCATTTT. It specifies CASSSQADRIQPQHF.

CDR3: CASSQAAGPSYEQYF. The CDR3 DNA reads TGTGCCAGCAGCCAAGCGGCAGGGCCCTCCTACGAGCAGTACTTC. The genes are TRBV4-2 and TRBJ2-7; tentatively, D is TRBD1 (5 bases). Trimming shortened V by 1 base and J by 0 bases, and 10 bases separated the two germline ends. This CDR3 is built from 15 residues. The V gene's germline CDR1 is LGHNA and CDR2 YNFKEQ.

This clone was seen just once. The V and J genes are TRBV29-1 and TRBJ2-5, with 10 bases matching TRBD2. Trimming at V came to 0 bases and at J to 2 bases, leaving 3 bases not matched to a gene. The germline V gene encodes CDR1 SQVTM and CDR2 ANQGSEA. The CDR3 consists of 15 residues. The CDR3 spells CSVEEGSGRQETQYF. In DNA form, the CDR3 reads TGCAGCGTTGAAGAGGGTAGCGGGAGGCAAGAGACCCAGTACTTC.

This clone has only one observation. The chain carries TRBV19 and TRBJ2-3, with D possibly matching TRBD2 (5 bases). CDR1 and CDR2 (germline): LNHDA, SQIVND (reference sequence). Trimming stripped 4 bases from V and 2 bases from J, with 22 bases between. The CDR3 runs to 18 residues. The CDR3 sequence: CASSKEVGRATDTDTQYF. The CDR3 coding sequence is TGTGCCAGTAGTAAGGAGGTGGGTCGGGCTACAGACACAGATACGCAGTATTTT.

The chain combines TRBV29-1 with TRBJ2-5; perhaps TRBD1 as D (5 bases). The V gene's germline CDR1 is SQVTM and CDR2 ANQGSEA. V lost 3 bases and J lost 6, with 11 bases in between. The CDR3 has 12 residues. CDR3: CSVETDTKTQYF. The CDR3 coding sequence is TGCAGCGTTGAGACAGATACCAAGACCCAGTACTTC.

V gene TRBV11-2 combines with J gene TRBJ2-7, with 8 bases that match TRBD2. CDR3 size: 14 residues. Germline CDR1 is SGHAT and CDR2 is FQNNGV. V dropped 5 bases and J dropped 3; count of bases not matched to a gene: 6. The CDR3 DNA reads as TGTGCCAGCAGCCGCGGGGGGCAAAACTACGAGCAGTACTTC. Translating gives CASSRGGQNYEQYF.

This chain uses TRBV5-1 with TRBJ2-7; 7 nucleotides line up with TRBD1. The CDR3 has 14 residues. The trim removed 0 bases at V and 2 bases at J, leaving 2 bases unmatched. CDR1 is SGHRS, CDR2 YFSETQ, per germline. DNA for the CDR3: TGCGCCAGCAGCTTGGAACAGGGGCCCTACGAGCAGTACTTC. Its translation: CASSLEQGPYEQYF.

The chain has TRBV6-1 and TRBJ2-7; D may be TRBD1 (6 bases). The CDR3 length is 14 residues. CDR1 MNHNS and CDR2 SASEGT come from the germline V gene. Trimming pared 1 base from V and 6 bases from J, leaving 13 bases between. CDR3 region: CASSEVGASGEQYF. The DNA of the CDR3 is TGTGCCAGCAGTGAAGTGGGGGCGTCAGGCGAGCAGTACTTC.

This CDR3 reads CASSPGQQETQYF. CDR3 in DNA: TGTGCCAGCAGCCCGGGACAGCAAGAGACCCAGTACTTC. The chain links TRBV5-4 to TRBJ2-5; 7 nucleotides match TRBD1. V lost 4 bases to trimming and J lost 2 bases; unmatched junction nucleotides: 2. The V gene's germline CDR1 is SGHNT and CDR2 YYREEE (reference sequence). The CDR3 covers 13 residues.

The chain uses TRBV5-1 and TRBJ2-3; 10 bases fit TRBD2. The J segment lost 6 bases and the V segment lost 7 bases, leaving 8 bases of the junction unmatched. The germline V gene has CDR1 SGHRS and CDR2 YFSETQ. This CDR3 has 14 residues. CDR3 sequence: CASCLAGVRDTQYF. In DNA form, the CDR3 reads TGCGCCAGCTGCCTAGCGGGAGTTAGGGATACGCAGTATTTT.

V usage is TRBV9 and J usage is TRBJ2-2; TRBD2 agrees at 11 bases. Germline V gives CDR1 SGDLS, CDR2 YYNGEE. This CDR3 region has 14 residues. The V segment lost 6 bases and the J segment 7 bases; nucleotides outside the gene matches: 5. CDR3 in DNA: TGTGCCAGCAATTTAGCGGGAGGGGGCGGGGAGCTGTTTTTT. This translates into CASNLAGGGGELFF.

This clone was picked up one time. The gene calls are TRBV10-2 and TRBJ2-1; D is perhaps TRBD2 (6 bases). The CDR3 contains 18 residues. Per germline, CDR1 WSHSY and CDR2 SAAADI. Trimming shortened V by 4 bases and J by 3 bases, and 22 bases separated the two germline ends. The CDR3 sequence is CASSGDTGWPAGYNEQFF. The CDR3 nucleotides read TGCGCCAGCAGTGGCGATACAGGCTGGCCAGCGGGCTACAATGAGCAGTTCTTC.

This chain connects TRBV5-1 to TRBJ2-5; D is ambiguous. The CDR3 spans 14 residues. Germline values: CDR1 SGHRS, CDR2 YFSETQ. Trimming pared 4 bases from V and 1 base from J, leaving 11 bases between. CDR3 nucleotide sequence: TGCGCCAGCAGCCTGTCAGGCGCCCAAGAGACCCAGTACTTC. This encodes CASSLSGAQETQYF.